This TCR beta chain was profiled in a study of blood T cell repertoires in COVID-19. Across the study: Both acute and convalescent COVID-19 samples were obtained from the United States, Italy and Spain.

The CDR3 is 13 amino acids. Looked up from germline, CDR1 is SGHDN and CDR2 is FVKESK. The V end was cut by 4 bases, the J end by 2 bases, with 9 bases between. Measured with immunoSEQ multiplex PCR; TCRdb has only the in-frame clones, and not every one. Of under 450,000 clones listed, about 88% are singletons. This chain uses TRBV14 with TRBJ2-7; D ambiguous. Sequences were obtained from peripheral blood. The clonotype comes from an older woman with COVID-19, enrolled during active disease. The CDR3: CASSPTVTYEQYF. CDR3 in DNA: TGTGCCAGCAGCCCCACAGTTACCTACGAGCAGTACTTC.